This TCR beta chain is from a study of neurological immune-mediated disorders. This clonotype is medium-sized (0.01 to 0.1%). Its cognate antigen is unknown. Study observations and caveats: Sharing of CDR3 amino acid sequences among expanded clones across subjects was absent, suggesting private repertoires in all groups.

TCRdb recomputed calls from the 5' RACE reads with MiXCR, one row per CDR3 protein. The sample records 65,000 to 75,000 distinct CDR3 sequences, around 5% being singletons. The CDR3 contains 15 residues. Germline V gene data show CDR1 as SGHTA and CDR2 as FQGNSA. V gave up 6 bases and J gave up 8 bases; unmatched junction bases: 11. Unsorted libraries used 2 million PBMCs kept at -80 degrees C. Sequenced: PBMCs. This chain connects TRBV7-2 to TRBJ1-4; TRBD1 matches 8 bases. The receptor's source is a human donor with multiple sclerosis. The donor label of this sample is uncertain. The CDR3 nucleotides are TGTGCCAGCAGGCCAAGGACAGGGTTTGGAGAAAAACTGTTTTTT. Translating it yields CASRPRTGFGEKLFF.